This T cell receptor (beta chain) comes out of a study of blood T cells in healthy people across ages. All donors came from Russia, were Caucasian and healthy, and spanned ages roughly 6 to 95. Peripheral blood from each donor was collected in a volume of about 10 milliliters. It was with a sample-barcoded 5' primer and a J-beta primer mix that a second PCR of roughly 7 to 12 cycles was run. TCRdb redid the calling of the 5' RACE reads with MiXCR, one entry per CDR3 protein. The sample holds 850,000 to 1,100,000 distinct CDR3 sequences; approximately 38% are singletons and the top ten take around 14%. V was pared by 1 base and J by 2 bases, with 4 bases of the junction left unmatched. The CDR3 loop spans 16 amino acids. The germline CDR1 and CDR2 sequences are KGHSH and LQKENI.

The sequence was collected from a man aged 18 to 35 in good health. The genes are TRBV18 and TRBJ2-3; 9 positions match TRBD2. The sequencing sample was made of blood. CDR3 in DNA: TGTGCCAGCTCACCACGGATAGCGGGGGACACAGATACGCAGTATTTT. It codes for CASSPRIAGDTDTQYF.